The 29 T cell receptor beta chains below were found in one sample sequenced in a study. In TCRdb, the 5' RACE reads were re-called with MiXCR into one record per CDR3 protein. The sample lists tens of thousands of distinct CDR3 sequences; about 28% were seen once. Sequencing was performed on tumor-infiltrating memory CD4+ T cells sorted from the breast tumor. The subset denotes: memory CD4+ T cells, CD4+CD45RO+CD25-. These receptors were taken from a female donor with breast cancer.

This clonotype was seen a handful of times. The chain combines TRBV20-1 with TRBJ2-1; D may be TRBD2 (5 bases). This CDR3 has 14 residues. Germline values: CDR1 DFQATT, CDR2 SNEGSKA (reference sequence). Trimming took 7 bases from V and 2 from J, leaving 15 bases between them. Written as DNA, the CDR3 is TGCAGTGTTGTACCAGCGGCCACCTACAATGAGCAGTTCTTC. It specifies CSVVPAATYNEQFF.

V is TRBV29-1 and J is TRBJ2-3; D remains ambiguous. V dropped 3 bases and J dropped 1 base, with 11 bases sitting between them. The CDR3 is 14 residues long. The germline gives CDR1 SQVTM, CDR2 ANQGSEA. CDR3 DNA sequence: TGCAGCGTTGACATTCCGCAGGGCACAGATACGCAGTATTTT. It encodes CSVDIPQGTDTQYF.

As to this clonotype: Without the conserved terminal phenylalanine or tryptophan, this CDR3 likely stems from a read error. The rearrangement uses TRBV27 and TRBJ1-2; 9 bases match TRBD1. From germline, CDR1 is MNHEY and CDR2 SMNVEV (reference sequence). The CDR3 has 12 amino acids. V was pared by 6 bases and J by 8 bases, with 4 bases of the junction left unmatched. The CDR3 here is CASRRTGAGYTS. CDR3 DNA sequence: TGTGCCAGCAGAAGGACAGGGGCCGGCTACACCTCC.

The J gene is TRBJ1-1, the V gene TRBV24-1; perhaps TRBD1 as D (6 bases). CDR3 length equals 15 residues. Germline CDR1 KGHDR, CDR2 SFDVKD. The V end lost 5 bases, the J end lost 4 bases, and 16 bases lay between the germline ends. The CDR3 loop reads CATSGSPEDSTEAFF. CDR3 DNA sequence: TGTGCCACCAGTGGCTCCCCAGAGGACAGCACTGAAGCTTTCTTT.

The chain is built from TRBV7-6 and TRBJ2-3; D is possibly TRBD2 (6 bases). Per germline, CDR1 SGHVS and CDR2 FNYEAQ. Trimming pared 1 base from V and 1 base from J, leaving 12 bases between. CDR3 length: 16 residues. The CDR3 bases are TGTGCCAGCAGCTTAGTTCCGGGAGCGGGCACAGATACGCAGTATTTT. This translates into CASSLVPGAGTDTQYF. The complete variable domain, with remaining parts taken from reference TRBV7-6 and TRBJ2-3, reads GAGVSQSPRYKVTKRGQDVALRCDPISGHVSLYWYRQALGQGPEFLTYFNYEAQQDKSGLPNDRFSAERPEGSISTLTIQRTEQRDSAMYRCASSLVPGAGTDTQYFGPGTRLTVL.

The sample holds a few counts of this clonotype. This chain joins TRBV7-9 and TRBJ2-1; TRBD2 aligns across 8 bases. The CDR3 loop spans 14 amino acids. Germline CDR1 SEHNR, CDR2 FQNEAQ (reference sequence). V trimming: 5 bases; J trimming: 3 bases; junction bases outside the gene matches: 3. The CDR3: CASSLTSGYNEQFF. The CDR3 DNA is TGTGCCAGCAGCCTTACTAGCGGCTACAATGAGCAGTTCTTC. Filled out from reference TRBV7-9 and TRBJ2-1, the complete variable domain reads DTGVSQNPRHKITKRGQNVTFRCDPISEHNRLYWYRQTLGQGPEFLTYFQNEAQLEKSRLLSDRFSAERPKGSFSTLEIQRTEQGDSAMYLCASSLTSGYNEQFFGPGTRLTVL.

This clonotype was picked up a small number of times. The chain carries TRBV6-5 and TRBJ1-2; D not certain. Trimming removed 4 bases at V and 8 bases at J, with 14 bases between. The CDR3 has 13 residues. Germline CDR1 MNHEY, CDR2 SVGAGI. The CDR3 DNA is TGTGCCAGCAGTTCCGGTCCCTATACGGGCTACACCTTC. Protein: CASSSGPYTGYTF.

The chain carries TRBV28 and TRBJ2-7; D not resolved. CDR1 and CDR2 from the germline V gene are MDHEN and SYDVKM. The CDR3 extends over 16 amino acids. V was trimmed by 5 bases and J by 0 bases, leaving 17 bases between them. This CDR3 is CASSLGPERSSYEQYF. CDR3 coding DNA: TGTGCCAGCAGTCTTGGTCCGGAGCGAAGCTCCTACGAGCAGTACTTC.

The rearrangement links TRBV5-1 to TRBJ1-1; D is perhaps TRBD1 (6 bases). The CDR3 consists of 13 residues. Germline CDR1 and CDR2: SGHRS and YFSETQ. Trimming cost V 4 bases and J 3 bases, with 10 bases left between them. In DNA, the CDR3 is TGCGCCAGCAGCGTCGGACAGCACACTGAAGCTTTCTTT. Translating gives CASSVGQHTEAFF.

In its sample, this clonotype was seen a few times. This chain links TRBV5-1 with TRBJ2-7; TRBD1 aligns across 9 bases. This CDR3 spans 13 amino acids. Germline assignment: CDR1 SGHRS and CDR2 YFSETQ. Losses at the gene ends were 3 bases for V and 5 bases for J; bases not matched to a gene: 3. CDR3 nucleotide sequence: TGCGCCAGCAGCTCCGGGACAGGGAACGAGCAGTACTTC. Its protein is CASSSGTGNEQYF.

This clonotype was observed a few times. CDR3 nucleotides: TGTGCCAGCAGCCAAACAGGGTCCGGGGAGCTGTTTTTT. Translating it yields CASSQTGSGELFF. This chain uses TRBV9 with TRBJ2-2, with D perhaps TRBD1 (6 bases). The V and J ends lost 4 bases and 6 bases respectively, with 10 bases between them. CDR1 and CDR2 from the germline V gene are SGDLS and YYNGEE. The CDR3 consists of 13 residues.

The chain is built from TRBV12-3 or TRBV12-4 and TRBJ1-1, with 7 bases fitting TRBD1. V was clipped by 5 bases and J by 8 bases; unmatched bases: 14. The CDR3 covers 15 residues. The chain's CDR3 is CASSPEGQLTYEAFF. DNA of the CDR3: TGTGCCAGCAGTCCGGAGGGACAGCTAACGTACGAAGCTTTCTTT.

This clonotype came up a few times. The V gene is TRBV5-1, the J gene TRBJ2-5, with no clear D. Trimming cost V 0 bases and J 5 bases, with 5 bases left between them. The CDR3 runs 12 residues. Germline CDR1 SGHRS, CDR2 YFSETQ. CDR3 coding DNA: TGCGCCAGCAGCTTGGATTCGGAGACCCAGTACTTC. It encodes CASSLDSETQYF.

The rearrangement uses TRBV5-1 and TRBJ1-4; 8 positions agree with TRBD1. Germline-derived CDR1 and CDR2 are SGHRS and YFSETQ. The V gene end was trimmed by 4 bases and the J gene end by 4 bases; junction bases not matched to a gene: 6. CDR3 length equals 15 residues. CDR3 in amino acids: CASSPTGASNEKLFF. In DNA form, the CDR3 reads TGCGCCAGCAGCCCGACAGGGGCGAGTAATGAAAAACTGTTTTTT.

Comment on this clonotype: Germline is not matched at one junction end, which may reflect a read error. The V gene is TRBV7-2, the J gene TRBJ1-1, with 7 bases matching TRBD1. This CDR3 spans 15 amino acids. Germline CDR1 reads SGHTA; CDR2 reads FQGNSA. The chain's CDR3 is CANSSYRGSDTEAFF. In DNA, the CDR3 is TGTGCCAACAGCTCGTACAGGGGATCAGACACTGAAGCTTTCTTT.

This clonotype was detected only a few times. V is TRBV12-3 or TRBV12-4 and J is TRBJ1-6; the match to TRBD1 covers 8 bases. Trimming took 7 bases from V and 2 from J; bases not matched to a gene: 7. The CDR3 is 16 residues long. The CDR3 bases are TGTGCCAGCAACCTCCGGGGACAGGCCTATAATTCACCCCTCCACTTT. It translates to CASNLRGQAYNSPLHF.

About this clonotype: One junction end does not reproduce the germline sequence, and a read error may be involved. The chain employs TRBV6-2 or TRBV6-3 and TRBJ2-1; 10 nucleotides match TRBD2. CDR3 size: 14 residues. Germline lookup yields CDR1 MNHEY and CDR2 SVGEGT. The CDR3 sequence is CATRTSGSYSEQFF. The DNA for the CDR3 is TGTGCCACTAGGACTAGCGGAAGCTACAGTGAGCAGTTCTTC.

There are a few counts of this clonotype. The V gene is TRBV7-3, the J gene TRBJ1-2; D may be TRBD1 (5 bases). The CDR3 has 13 residues. V was pared by 5 bases and J by 5 bases, with 12 bases between. Germline loops: CDR1 SGHTA, CDR2 FQGTGA. The CDR3 DNA reads TGTGCCAGCAGCCCACGTGGGGGTTATGGCTACACCTTC. This codes for CASSPRGGYGYTF.

This clonotype has only a few counts. The CDR3 spells CASSQDGNTYNEQFF. The CDR3 region has the DNA TGTGCCAGCAGCCAAGATGGGAATACCTACAATGAGCAGTTCTTC. This chain links TRBV4-2 with TRBJ2-1; D is unresolved. The CDR3 runs 15 residues. Germline V gives CDR1 LGHNA, CDR2 YNFKEQ. The V gene lost 0 bases and the J gene lost 2 bases, with 8 bases spanning the gap.

This clonotype was detected a few times. The V gene is TRBV7-2, the J gene TRBJ1-5; D might be TRBD1 (5 bases). Trimming shortened V by 5 bases and J by 5 bases, and 16 bases separated the two germline ends. The CDR3 sequence is 15 residues long. The germline CDR1 and CDR2 sequences are SGHTA and FQGNSA. CDR3 sequence: CASSLDGASDQPQHF. The CDR3, as DNA: TGTGCCAGCAGCCTCGACGGGGCGAGCGATCAGCCCCAGCATTTT.

This clonotype was counted between two and nine times. The J gene is TRBJ1-4, the V gene TRBV20-1; D may be TRBD1 (5 bases). V lost 3 bases, J lost 7 bases, and 15 bases lay in between. The CDR3 length is 14 residues. The germline V gene encodes CDR1 DFQATT and CDR2 SNEGSKA (reference sequence). The CDR3 is CSASWGVGGEKLFF. DNA of the CDR3: TGCAGTGCTAGTTGGGGGGTTGGTGGTGAAAAACTGTTTTTT.

In regard to this clonotype: A read error may produce the germline difference seen at one junction end. This chain uses TRBV7-6 with TRBJ1-4; D ambiguous. This CDR3 spans 12 amino acids. The germline gives CDR1 SGHVS, CDR2 FNYEAQ. CDR3 nucleotide sequence: TGTGCCAGCAGCCCTACCGGGGAAAATCTGTTTTTT. It is translated as CASSPTGENLFF.

The chain is built from TRBV3-1 and TRBJ2-5; unclear D gene. Trimming pared 4 bases from V and 5 bases from J, leaving 11 bases between. The CDR3 has 13 amino acids. Germline assignment: CDR1 LGHDT and CDR2 YNNKEL (reference sequence). The CDR3 coding sequence is TGTGCCAGCAGCCTAGCCATGGGCGAGACCCAGTACTTC. It translates to CASSLAMGETQYF.

V is TRBV20-1 and J is TRBJ2-3; maybe TRBD1 (7 bases). V lost 7 bases and J 5 bases, leaving 19 bases between the germline ends. From germline, CDR1 is DFQATT and CDR2 SNEGSKA (reference sequence). The CDR3 consists of 14 residues. In nucleotides, the CDR3 is TGCAGTGTAAGGAGGACAGGAGGGAGAGATACGCAGTATTTT. This sequence encodes CSVRRTGGRDTQYF.

This clonotype was found a few times. The chain uses TRBV7-2 and TRBJ2-7; D remains ambiguous. The V end was cut by 5 bases, the J end by 3 bases, with 5 bases between. The CDR3 is 11 residues long. Per germline, CDR1 SGHTA and CDR2 FQGNSA. The CDR3 sequence is CASSENYEQYF. In nucleotides, the CDR3 is TGTGCCAGCAGCGAAAACTACGAGCAGTACTTC.

Only a few counts were recorded for this clonotype. The V gene is TRBV10-3, the J gene TRBJ2-2, with 7 bases matching TRBD2. The germline gives CDR1 ENHRY, CDR2 SYGVKD. This CDR3 has 16 residues. J was trimmed by 0 bases and V by 5 bases; bases with no gene match: 6. CDR3 amino acids: CAISQTSRSNTGELFF. DNA of the CDR3: TGTGCCATCAGTCAGACTAGCCGCTCGAACACCGGGGAGCTGTTTTTT.

The table lists this clonotype with a few counts. This sequence joins TRBV6-5 and TRBJ1-6; the match to TRBD1 covers 7 bases. Losses at the gene ends were 8 bases for V and 6 bases for J; bases not matched to a gene: 7. Germline assignment: CDR1 MNHEY and CDR2 SVGAGI. CDR3 length equals 14 residues. The CDR3 here is CASRYGTVNSPLHF. The CDR3 DNA is TGTGCCAGCCGGTACGGGACAGTTAATTCACCCCTCCACTTT.

This clonotype has only a few counts. The J gene is TRBJ2-1, the V gene TRBV7-2, with no clear D. The CDR3 totals 14 residues. The germline V gene encodes CDR1 SGHTA and CDR2 FQGNSA. V shed 8 bases and J shed 5 bases, with 16 bases lying between them. CDR3 amino acids: CASLKQGADNEQFF. The CDR3 region has the DNA TGTGCCAGCTTAAAGCAAGGAGCCGACAATGAGCAGTTCTTC.

This clonotype was picked up a small number of times. The chain recombines TRBV5-1 with TRBJ2-5; 10 nucleotides match TRBD2. In germline, CDR1 is SGHRS, CDR2 YFSETQ. V shed 4 bases and J 5 bases; nucleotides not matched to a gene: 11. CDR3 size: 16 residues. CDR3 sequence reads: CASSPSLAGEYETQYF. The CDR3 DNA follows: TGCGCCAGCAGCCCGTCCCTAGCGGGAGAATACGAGACCCAGTACTTC.